What follows describes a single T cell receptor beta chain. It lacks a known antigen. No much larger clone is present one base from it, and per-base qualities are unavailable. This sample is part of a study of T cells after yellow fever vaccination (dated by TCRdb to about 2019). About the investigation overall: Libraries from fractions with low cell numbers were prepared with the SMART-Seq v4 Ultra Low Input RNA kit. Blood was collected at multiple timepoints before and after primary and secondary immunization, and bulk PBMC replicates and cell subsets were isolated. To follow T-cell clones before and after primary and booster YFV17D yellow fever vaccination, bulk TCR alpha and beta repertoires were sequenced over time. Two healthy male donors made up the cohort, one aged 18 to 30 years and the other aged 30 to 40 years.

CDR1 is given as SQVTM and CDR2 as ANQGSEA, both from the germline V gene. The V and J ends are trimmed by 3 bases and 2 bases, leaving 7 bases between them. The CDR3 contains 12 residues, cysteine and phenylalanine counted. The entry retains the CDR3 DNA only, 36 bases that are in frame from base 1. TCR cDNA was made using 5'RACE template switching, a step that added a universal primer site and unique molecular identifiers. Priming for cDNA synthesis came from both the TCR alpha and TCR beta constant segments. Two PCR steps were used to amplify libraries, with sample barcodes and sequencing adapters being added in the second step. Sequencing of the libraries was done on either Illumina HiSeq 2500 (2x100 bp) or NovaSeq (2x150 bp). The original pipeline was this. MIGEC was used to demultiplex reads and collapse the reads into UMI consensus sequences, and MiXCR was used for V(D)J alignment. Vaccine-responding clonotypes were identified with edgeR using replicate PBMC samples, with FDR below 0.01 and a log2 fold change above 5 up to day 15 being required. CD4 or CD8 identity was assigned to each bulk clonotype according to whether the clonotype was present at higher abundance in the sequenced CD4 repertoire or the sequenced CD8 repertoire. The public reads were reprocessed in TCRdb via fastp at Q25 and MiXCR, keeping in-frame beta chains. Rows with a matching CDR3 protein are joined into one entry that keeps the most common DNA and genes. The V and J calls and clone size are TCRdb's, not the authors'. Present in this sample are just under 600,000 distinct CDR3 sequences, roughly 13% of which were seen just once. The leading ten clones occupy around an eighth of the sample.

On the study overall, not on this receptor specifically: After the booster, most clones that had expanded after primary vaccination were detected again (approximately 96% of CD4 and over 75% of CD8), suggesting broad maintenance of memory. Computational filtering was needed because FACS-sorted repertoires could contain abundant contaminating clonotypes from the bulk population. A small share of clonotypes was detected in both CD4 and CD8 compartments, with the overlap likely arising from convergent recombination. Compared with the primary T-cell response, the secondary T-cell response was faster but weaker, reaching its peak on day 5 rather than on day 15. Only a couple of donors were included in the study, so the extent to which the findings can be generalized is limited.

The treatment or condition label of this sample denotes: live attenuated yellow fever vaccine strain. Two biological replicates of bulk PBMCs were collected at each blood-draw timepoint. PBMCs were isolated from peripheral blood using a standard Ficoll-Paque protocol. RNA was extracted with TriZol from bulk PBMCs, CD4 and CD8 fractions, and dextramer-positive and dextramer-negative fractions. Specimen: PBMCs, collected on the day of the yellow fever booster vaccination. This sequence uses TRBV29-1 and TRBJ1-2; confidence is insufficient to name the D gene. This TCR was recovered from a man aged 25 to 45 who received the YFV17D yellow fever vaccine. This receptor has the CDR3 CSVEQANYGYTF. The nucleotide sequence reads TGCAGCGTTGAGCAGGCCAACTATGGCTACACCTTC.